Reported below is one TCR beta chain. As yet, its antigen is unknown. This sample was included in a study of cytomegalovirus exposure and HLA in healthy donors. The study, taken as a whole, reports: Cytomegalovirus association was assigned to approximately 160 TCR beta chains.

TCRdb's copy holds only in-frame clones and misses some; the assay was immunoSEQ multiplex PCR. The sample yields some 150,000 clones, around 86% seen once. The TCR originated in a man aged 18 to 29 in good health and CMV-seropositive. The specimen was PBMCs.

The CDR3 DNA is TGTGCCAGCAGCCAAAAACTGACTGGACAGGGGGCTTCAAGCTCCTACAATGAGCAGTTCTTC. Amino acids: CASSQKLTGQGASSSYNEQFF. V and J are TRBV4-2 and TRBJ2-1, with TRBD1 identical over 11 bases. This CDR3 is built from 21 residues. V lost 2 bases, J lost 0 bases, and 15 bases stayed unmatched. The germline V gene has CDR1 LGHNA and CDR2 YNFKEQ.